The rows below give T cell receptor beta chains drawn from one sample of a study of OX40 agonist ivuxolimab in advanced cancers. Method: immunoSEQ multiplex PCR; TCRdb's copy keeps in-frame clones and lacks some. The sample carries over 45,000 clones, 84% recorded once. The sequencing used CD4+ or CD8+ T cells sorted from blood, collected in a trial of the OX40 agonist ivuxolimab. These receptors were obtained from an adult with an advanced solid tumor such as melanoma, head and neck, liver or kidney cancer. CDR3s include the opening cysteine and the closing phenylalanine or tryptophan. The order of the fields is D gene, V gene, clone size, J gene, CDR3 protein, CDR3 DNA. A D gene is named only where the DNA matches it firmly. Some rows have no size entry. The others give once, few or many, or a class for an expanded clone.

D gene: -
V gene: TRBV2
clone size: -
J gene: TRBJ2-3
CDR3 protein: CASSGGVEELGDTQYF
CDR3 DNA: TGTGCCAGCAGTGGAGGGGTAGAGGAATTAGGAGATACGCAGTATTTT

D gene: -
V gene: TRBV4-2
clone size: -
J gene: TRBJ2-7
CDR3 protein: CASSQEVVPTYEQYF
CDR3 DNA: TGTGCCAGCAGCCAAGAAGTGGTCCCTACCTACGAGCAGTACTTC

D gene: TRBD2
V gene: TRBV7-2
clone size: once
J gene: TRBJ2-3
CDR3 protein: CASSSSGSRADTQYF
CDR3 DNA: TGTGCCAGCAGCTCGAGCGGGAGCCGGGCAGATACGCAGTATTTT

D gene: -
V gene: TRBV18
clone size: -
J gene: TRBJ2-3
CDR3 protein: CASSPPRATDTQYF
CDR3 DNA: TGTGCCAGCTCACCACCGAGAGCCACAGATACGCAGTATTTT

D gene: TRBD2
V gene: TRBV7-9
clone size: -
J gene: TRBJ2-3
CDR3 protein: CASSPARLAGGHTDTQYF
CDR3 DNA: TGTGCCAGCAGCCCTGCCCGACTAGCGGGAGGGCACACAGATACGCAGTATTTT

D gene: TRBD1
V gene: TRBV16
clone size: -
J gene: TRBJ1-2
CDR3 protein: CASSQDRDGGYTF
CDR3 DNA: TGTGCCAGCAGCCAAGACAGGGACGGTGGCTACACCTTC

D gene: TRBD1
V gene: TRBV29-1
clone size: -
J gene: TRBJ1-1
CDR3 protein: CSGDRGGITEAFF
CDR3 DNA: TGCAGCGGGGACAGGGGGGGAATCACTGAAGCTTTCTTT

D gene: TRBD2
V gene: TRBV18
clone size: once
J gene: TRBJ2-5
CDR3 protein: CASSPVGSSGGEETQYF
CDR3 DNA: TGTGCCAGCTCACCAGTCGGGAGCAGCGGGGGTGAGGAGACCCAGTACTTC

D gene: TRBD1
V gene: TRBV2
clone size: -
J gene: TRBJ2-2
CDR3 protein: CASTGGRNTGELFF
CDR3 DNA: TGTGCCAGCACAGGGGGCCGGAACACCGGGGAGCTGTTTTTT

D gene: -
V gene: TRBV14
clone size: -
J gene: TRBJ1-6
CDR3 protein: CASSQYGGQIGSPLHF
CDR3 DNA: TGTGCCAGCAGCCAATATGGAGGACAGATCGGATCACCCCTCCACTTT

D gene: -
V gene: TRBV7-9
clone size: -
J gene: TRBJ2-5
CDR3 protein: CASSNSPFQETQYF
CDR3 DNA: TGTGCCAGCAGCAACTCACCTTTCCAAGAGACCCAGTACTTC

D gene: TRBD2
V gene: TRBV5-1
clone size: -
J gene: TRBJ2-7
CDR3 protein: CASRRIAGGLGEQYF
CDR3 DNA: TGCGCCAGCAGGCGGATAGCGGGGGGGCTCGGCGAGCAGTACTTC

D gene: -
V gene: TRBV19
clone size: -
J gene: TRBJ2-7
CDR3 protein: CASSIGGDGYEQYF
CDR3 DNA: TGTGCCAGTAGTATAGGGGGGGACGGCTACGAGCAGTACTTC

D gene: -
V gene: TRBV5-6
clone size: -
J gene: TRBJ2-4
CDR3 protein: CASSLDRLAKNIQYF
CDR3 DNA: TGTGCCAGCAGCTTGGACAGGCTAGCCAAAAACATTCAGTACTTC

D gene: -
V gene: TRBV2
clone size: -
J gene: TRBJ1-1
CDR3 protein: CASSELQRWNTEAFF
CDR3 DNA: TGTGCCAGCAGTGAATTACAAAGGTGGAACACTGAAGCTTTCTTT

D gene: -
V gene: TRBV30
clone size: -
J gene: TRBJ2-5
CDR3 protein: CAWSADRGTQYF
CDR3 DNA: TGTGCCTGGAGTGCCGATCGTGGGACCCAGTACTTC

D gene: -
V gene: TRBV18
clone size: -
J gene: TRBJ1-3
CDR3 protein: CASSEIQGENGNTIYF
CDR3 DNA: TGTGCCAGCTCTGAAATCCAAGGGGAAAATGGAAACACCATATATTTT

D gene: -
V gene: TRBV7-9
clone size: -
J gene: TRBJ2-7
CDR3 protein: CASNGPGRLYEQYF
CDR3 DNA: TGTGCCAGCAACGGACCTGGGCGCCTCTACGAGCAGTACTTC

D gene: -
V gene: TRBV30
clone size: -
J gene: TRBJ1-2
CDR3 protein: CAWTPGARKTYGYTF
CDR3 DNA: TGTGCCTGGACCCCAGGGGCTCGGAAAACCTATGGCTACACCTTC

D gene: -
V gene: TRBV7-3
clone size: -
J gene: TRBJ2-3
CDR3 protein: CASSLGQSTDTQYF
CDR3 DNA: TGTGCCAGCAGCTTAGGACAGAGCACAGATACGCAGTATTTT

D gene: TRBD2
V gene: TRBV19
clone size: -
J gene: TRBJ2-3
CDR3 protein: CASSILKETSGRADTQYF
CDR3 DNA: TGTGCCAGTAGTATCCTCAAGGAAACTAGCGGGAGGGCAGATACGCAGTATTTT

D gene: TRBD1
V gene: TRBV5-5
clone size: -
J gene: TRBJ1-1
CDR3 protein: CASSPNAGQDTRGAFF
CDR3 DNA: TGTGCCAGCAGCCCTAACGCCGGACAGGACACCCGAGGTGCTTTCTTT

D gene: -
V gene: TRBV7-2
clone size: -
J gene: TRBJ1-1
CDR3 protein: CASGGGARTEAFF
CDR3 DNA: TGTGCCAGCGGTGGGGGGGCGCGAACTGAAGCTTTCTTT

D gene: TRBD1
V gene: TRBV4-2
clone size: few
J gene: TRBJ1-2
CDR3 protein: CASSPGTDHLSGYTF
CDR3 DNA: TGTGCCAGCAGCCCGGGGACAGACCACCTATCTGGCTACACCTTC

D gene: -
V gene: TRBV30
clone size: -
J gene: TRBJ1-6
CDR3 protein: CAWSDQRNSPLHF
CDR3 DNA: TGTGCCTGGAGTGACCAGCGTAATTCACCCCTCCACTTT

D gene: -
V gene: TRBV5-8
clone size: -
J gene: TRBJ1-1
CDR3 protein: CASSLSGVRGAEAFF
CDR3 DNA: TGTGCCAGCAGCCTGAGCGGGGTCCGGGGCGCTGAAGCTTTCTTT

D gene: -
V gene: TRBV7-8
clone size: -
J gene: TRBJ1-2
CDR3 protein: CASSLVSQGPRGYTF
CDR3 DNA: TGTGCCAGCAGCTTAGTGTCTCAGGGTCCCCGTGGCTACACCTTC

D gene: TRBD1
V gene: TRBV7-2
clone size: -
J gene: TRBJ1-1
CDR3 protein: CASTLATGEGMNTEAFF
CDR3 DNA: TGTGCCAGCACCCTCGCGACAGGGGAGGGGATGAACACTGAAGCTTTCTTT

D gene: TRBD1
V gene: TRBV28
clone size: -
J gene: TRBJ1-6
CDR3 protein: CASSLTGGMNSPLHF
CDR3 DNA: TGTGCCAGCAGTCTGACAGGGGGCATGAATTCACCCCTCCACTTT

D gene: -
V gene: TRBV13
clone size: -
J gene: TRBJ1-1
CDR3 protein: CASSIDRRDTEAFF
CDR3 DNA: TGTGCCAGCAGCATCGACAGGAGGGACACTGAAGCTTTCTTT

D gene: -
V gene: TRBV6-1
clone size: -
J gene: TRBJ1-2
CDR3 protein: CASSDRSYYGYTF
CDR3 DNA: TGTGCCAGCTCCGACAGGAGCTACTATGGCTACACCTTC

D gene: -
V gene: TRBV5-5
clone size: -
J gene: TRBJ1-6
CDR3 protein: CASSPQEGPFSPLHF
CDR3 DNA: TGTGCCAGCAGCCCTCAGGAGGGGCCATTTTCACCCCTCCACTTT

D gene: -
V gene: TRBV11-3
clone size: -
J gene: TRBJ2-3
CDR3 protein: CASSLGGGSTDTQYF
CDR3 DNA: TGTGCCAGCAGCTTAGGTGGCGGGAGCACAGATACGCAGTATTTT

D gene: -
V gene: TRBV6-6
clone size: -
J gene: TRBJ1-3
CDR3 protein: CASSFPTGTGNTIYF
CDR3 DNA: TGTGCCAGCAGTTTCCCCACAGGTACTGGAAACACCATATATTTT

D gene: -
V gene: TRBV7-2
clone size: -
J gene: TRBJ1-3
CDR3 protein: CASSLFGGAGNTIYF
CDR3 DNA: TGTGCCAGCAGCTTATTTGGGGGTGCCGGAAACACCATATATTTT

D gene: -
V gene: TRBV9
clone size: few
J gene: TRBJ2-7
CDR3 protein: CASSPRQGLREQYF
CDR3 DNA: TGTGCCAGCAGCCCGCGGCAGGGGCTGAGGGAGCAGTACTTC

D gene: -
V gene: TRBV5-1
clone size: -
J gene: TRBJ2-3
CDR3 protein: CASSISYTDTQYF
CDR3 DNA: TGCGCCAGCAGCATCTCGTACACAGATACGCAGTATTTT

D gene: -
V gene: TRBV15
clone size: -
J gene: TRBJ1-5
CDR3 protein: CASGAEGQPQHF
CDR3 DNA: TGTGCTAGTGGGGCGGAGGGTCAGCCCCAGCATTTT

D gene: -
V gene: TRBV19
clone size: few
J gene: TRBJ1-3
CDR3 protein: CASSIFGGATPGNTIYF
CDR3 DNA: TGTGCCAGTAGTATCTTTGGAGGGGCGACTCCTGGAAACACCATATATTTT

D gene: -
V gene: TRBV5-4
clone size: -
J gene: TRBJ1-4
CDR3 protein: CASSLGGRQRPNEKLFF
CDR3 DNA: TGTGCCAGCAGCTTGGGGGGCCGACAGAGACCTAATGAAAAACTGTTTTTT

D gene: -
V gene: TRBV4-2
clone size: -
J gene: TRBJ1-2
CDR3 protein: CASSQDRGRSYGYTF
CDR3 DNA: TGTGCCAGCAGCCAAGATCGAGGCAGGAGTTATGGCTACACCTTC